The subject of this entry is one TCR beta chain. The target antigen is unknown. Germline V gene lookup returns CDR1 SEHNR and CDR2 FQNEAQ (reference sequence). The CDR3 sequence is 13 residues long. V lost 0 bases, J lost 3 bases, and 6 bases lay in between. Primers for the PCR totalled 60 Vbeta and 13 Jbeta. The assay was immunoSEQ multiplex PCR, and TCRdb's table has in-frame clones only and misses some. The sample table includes over 60,000 clones. These data originate in a study of cytomegalovirus exposure and HLA in healthy donors. Overall study context: Counted in an early data release were about 80 million unique TCRs from HLA-typed donors. Findings and caveats of the study: The dataset shows that most TCR sequences were rare, while some public TCRs occurred in many donors. CMV antigen specificity of three CMV-associated chains was confirmed in vitro. Previous analysis showed most TCR beta V segments were productive about 90% or about 30% of the time.

The V call is TRBV7-9, the J call TRBJ2-7; TRBD1 might be the D (6 bases). Material: PBMCs. This clonotype was sampled from a female donor in good health and CMV-seropositive. The CDR3 region has the DNA TGTGCCAGCAGCTTAGCAGGGGGCTACGAGCAGTACTTC. Encoded protein: CASSLAGGYEQYF.